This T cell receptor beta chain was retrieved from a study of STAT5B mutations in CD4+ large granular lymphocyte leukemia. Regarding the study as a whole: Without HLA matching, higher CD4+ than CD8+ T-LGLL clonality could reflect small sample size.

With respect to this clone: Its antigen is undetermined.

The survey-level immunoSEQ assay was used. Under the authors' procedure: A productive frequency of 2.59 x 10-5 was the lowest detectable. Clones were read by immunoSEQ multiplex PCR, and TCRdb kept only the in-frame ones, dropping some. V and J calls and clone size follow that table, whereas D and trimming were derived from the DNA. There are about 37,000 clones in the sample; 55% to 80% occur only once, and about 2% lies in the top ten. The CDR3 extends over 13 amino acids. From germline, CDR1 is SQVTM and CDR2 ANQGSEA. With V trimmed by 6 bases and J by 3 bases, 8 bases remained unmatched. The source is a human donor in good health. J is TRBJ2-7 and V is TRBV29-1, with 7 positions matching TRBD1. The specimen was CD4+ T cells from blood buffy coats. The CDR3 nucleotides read TGCAGCGTGCAACCGGGACAGCACTACGAGCAGTACTTC. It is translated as CSVQPGQHYEQYF.